These 20 T cell receptor beta chains were all obtained from the same sample, sequenced in a study of shared T cell receptors in the human thymus. Profiled with immunoSEQ multiplex PCR; TCRdb holds only in-frame clones, not every one. The table includes hundreds of thousands of clones, around 87% detected once. This sample was also put to use in a study of human thymus T cells.

Specimen: thymocytes. The origin of the receptors is a boy in the first two years of life with a congenital heart defect.

The V call is TRBV5-6, the J call TRBJ1-5, with a tentative D call TRBD1 (6 bases). The germline V gene has CDR1 SGHDT and CDR2 YYEEEE. Trimming removed 0 bases from V and 5 bases from J, with 12 bases in between. The CDR3 runs 15 residues. The CDR3 is CASSLGGGGDQPQHF. CDR3 nucleotides: TGTGCCAGCAGCTTGGGAGGGGGGGGTGATCAGCCCCAGCATTTT.

The chain joins TRBV28 to TRBJ1-6; possible D gene TRBD1, 6 bases. Trimming removed 11 bases from V and 10 bases from J, with 24 bases in between. CDR3 length: 15 residues. CDR1 MDHEN and CDR2 SYDVKM come from the germline V gene. CDR3 nucleotide sequence: TGTGCCGTCTTGGGGGCTTCAGGGGTAAGGTCACCCCTCCACTTT. It specifies CAVLGASGVRSPLHF.

The chain employs TRBV28 and TRBJ1-2; D remains ambiguous. Trimming removed 3 bases from V and 7 bases from J, with 12 bases in between. From germline, CDR1 is MDHEN and CDR2 SYDVKM. The CDR3 runs to 13 residues. DNA for the CDR3: TGTGCCAGCAGTTTTCGGGAAATAGGTGGCTACACCTTC. It yields the protein CASSFREIGGYTF.

The chain uses TRBV4-1 and TRBJ1-1, with TRBD1 identical over 8 bases. The CDR3 contains 15 residues. After removal of 1 base from V and 5 bases from J, the junction contained 6 bases not matched to a gene. The germline CDR1 and CDR2 sequences are MGHRA and YSYEKL. The CDR3 DNA reads as TGCGCCAGCAGCCAAGCGGTCAGGGGGCTGACTGAAGCTTTCTTT. This encodes CASSQAVRGLTEAFF.

The V gene is TRBV27, the J gene TRBJ1-1; D not certain. CDR3 length: 15 amino acids. The V gene's germline CDR1 is MNHEY and CDR2 SMNVEV (reference sequence). V was pared by 1 base and J by 2 bases, with 11 bases between. DNA of the CDR3: TGTGCCAGCAGTTTATTCGCGGTCTACAACACTGAAGCTTTCTTT. Its translation: CASSLFAVYNTEAFF.

The chain has TRBV5-6 and TRBJ2-3; 8 bases fit TRBD2. Unmatched junction bases numbered 9, after V lost 0 bases and J lost 6 bases. From germline, CDR1 is SGHDT and CDR2 YYEEEE. This CDR3 is built from 16 residues. The CDR3 coding sequence is TGTGCCAGCAGCTTGGAAACCCGGGGGGGTCTGGATACGCAGTATTTT. Translating it yields CASSLETRGGLDTQYF.

The CDR3 sequence is CASSETQVLVGELFF. For the CDR3, the DNA is TGTGCCAGCAGTGAGACACAGGTGTTAGTCGGGGAGCTGTTTTTT. This chain connects TRBV6-1 to TRBJ2-2; D might be TRBD1 (5 bases). CDR1 MNHNS and CDR2 SASEGT come from the germline V gene. This CDR3 region has 15 residues. V gave up 3 bases and J gave up 7 bases, with 15 bases separating them.

The rearrangement joins TRBV6-4 to TRBJ1-6, with D uncertain. V lost 4 bases and J lost 0, with 10 bases in between. Germline-derived CDR1 and CDR2 are MRHNA and SNTAGT. The CDR3 runs to 16 residues. CDR3: CASSGPRSSYNSPLHF. The CDR3 nucleotides are TGTGCCAGCAGTGGTCCGAGAAGCTCCTATAATTCACCCCTCCACTTT.

This rearrangement joins TRBV7-2 to TRBJ2-1; possibly TRBD2 for D (5 bases). The germline V gene has CDR1 SGHTA and CDR2 FQGNSA. Trimming took 5 bases from V and 4 from J, leaving 18 bases between them. The CDR3 has 16 amino acids. The CDR3 loop is CASSQPQEEGYNEQFF. The CDR3, as DNA: TGTGCCAGCAGCCAGCCGCAGGAGGAAGGATACAATGAGCAGTTCTTC.

This clone showed up just once. J is TRBJ2-3 and V is TRBV14, with 11 bases identical to TRBD2. V gave up 4 bases and J gave up 2 bases; unmatched junction bases: 2. The germline V gene has CDR1 SGHDN and CDR2 FVKESK. The length of the CDR3 is 15 residues. The CDR3 DNA reads TGTGCCAGCAGCCTGGGACTAGCGGACACAGATACGCAGTATTTT. Its protein product is CASSLGLADTDTQYF.

This clone was counted once. The CDR3 coding sequence is TGCGCCAGCAGCCAAGAAGTTCATGGACTAGCAAGGGCAGATACGCAGTATTTT. This gives the protein CASSQEVHGLARADTQYF. The rearrangement joins TRBV4-1 to TRBJ2-3; 8 bases align to TRBD2. CDR3 size: 18 residues. Per germline, CDR1 MGHRA and CDR2 YSYEKL. V shed 0 bases, J shed 4 bases, and the junction held 12 bases outside the gene matches.

The chain employs TRBV5-1 and TRBJ1-4; TRBD1 matches 7 bases. V gave up 2 bases and J gave up 0 bases; unmatched junction bases: 4. Per germline, CDR1 SGHRS and CDR2 YFSETQ. The CDR3 contains 16 residues. The DNA of the CDR3 is TGCGCCAGCAGCTTCGGACAGGATGCAACTAATGAAAAACTGTTTTTT. It translates to CASSFGQDATNEKLFF.

The rearrangement uses TRBV4-3 and TRBJ1-5; 9 nucleotides align to TRBD1. Germline V gene sequence: CDR1 LGHNA, CDR2 YSLEER. The CDR3 is 16 amino acids. J was trimmed by 7 bases and V by 4 bases; bases with no gene match: 11. The CDR3 here is CASSPDYRGQGQPQHF. CDR3 DNA: TGCGCCAGCAGCCCGGATTACAGGGGGCAGGGACAGCCCCAGCATTTT.

The chain uses TRBV10-2 and TRBJ2-2; 11 bases map to TRBD2. The CDR3 contains 18 residues. Germline CDR1 reads WSHSY; CDR2 reads SAAADI. V shed 2 bases, J shed 3 bases, and the junction held 8 bases outside the gene matches. In DNA form, the CDR3 reads TGCGCCAGCAGTGAGCCCCTAATAGCGGGAGGGGACACCGGGGAGCTGTTTTTT. Translating gives CASSEPLIAGGDTGELFF.

The chain has TRBV10-3 and TRBJ2-7; 7 bases match TRBD1. The trim removed 3 bases at V and 3 bases at J, leaving 11 bases unmatched. In germline, CDR1 is ENHRY, CDR2 SYGVKD. The CDR3 extends over 16 amino acids. CDR3 sequence: CAISDWPGTDYYEQYF. The DNA for the CDR3 is TGTGCCATCAGTGATTGGCCCGGGACAGATTACTACGAGCAGTACTTC.

This sequence joins TRBV27 and TRBJ1-3, with 10 bases lining up with TRBD1. Losses at the gene ends were 6 bases for V and 1 base for J; bases not matched to a gene: 6. Germline CDR1 is MNHEY and CDR2 is SMNVEV (reference sequence). This CDR3 region has 16 residues. The DNA of the CDR3 is TGTGCCAGCAGGCCGACAGGGGGCGAATCTGGAAACACCATATATTTT. It specifies CASRPTGGESGNTIYF.

The rearrangement links TRBV7-6 to TRBJ2-1, with TRBD2 identical over 11 bases. Germline V gene lookup returns CDR1 SGHVS and CDR2 FNYEAQ. This CDR3 spans 16 amino acids. Trimming took 5 bases from V and 7 from J; bases not matched to a gene: 10. As DNA, the CDR3 is TGTGCCAGCAGCCCAAAACTAGCGGGAGATGAAAATGAGCAGTTCTTC. Amino acid sequence: CASSPKLAGDENEQFF.

This clone was counted between two and nine times. The rearrangement uses TRBV28 and TRBJ2-3; the match to TRBD2 covers 11 bases. This CDR3 has 15 residues. The junction had 7 bases not matched to a gene; V was cut back by 8 bases and J by 3 bases. Germline assignment: CDR1 MDHEN and CDR2 SYDVKM. The chain's CDR3 is CASGQGLAATDTQYF. CDR3 bases: TGTGCCAGCGGGCAGGGACTAGCGGCAACAGATACGCAGTATTTT.

The chain recombines TRBV19 with TRBJ1-2, with D perhaps TRBD1 (5 bases). The germline CDR1 and CDR2 sequences are LNHDA and SQIVND (reference sequence). Trimming stripped 2 bases from V and 8 bases from J, with 18 bases between. The CDR3 loop spans 15 amino acids. The CDR3 coding sequence is TGTGCCAGTAGTATAAGGAGGGGCAAGAGTGGGGGCTACACCTTC. Its translation is CASSIRRGKSGGYTF.

The chain carries TRBV7-9 and TRBJ2-7, with 11 nucleotides matching TRBD2. The length of the CDR3 is 16 residues. The germline V gene encodes CDR1 SEHNR and CDR2 FQNEAQ (reference sequence). V gave up 3 bases and J gave up 2 bases; unmatched junction bases: 6. The CDR3 here is CASSFTSTSGAYEQYF. The CDR3 DNA is TGTGCCAGCAGCTTCACATCGACTAGCGGGGCCTACGAGCAGTACTTC. The entire variable domain, with the rest obtained from reference TRBV7-9 and TRBJ2-7, is as follows: DTGVSQNPRHKITKRGQNVTFRCDPISEHNRLYWYRQTLGQGPEFLTYFQNEAQLEKSRLLSDRFSAERPKGSFSTLEIQRTEQGDSAMYLCASSFTSTSGAYEQYFGPGTRLTVT.